These T cell receptor beta chains were read from a single sample in a study of CXCR3-negative and CXCR3-positive naive CD8 T cells. No DNA is given; TCRdb re-called the 5' RACE reads and lists each CDR3 protein once. The listing contains approximately 120,000 distinct CDR3 sequences. Material for sequencing was naive CXCR3+ CD8+ T cells from blood. These receptors were collected from a human donor in good health. Some clones in this sample may be carry-over from other donors' samples. The CDR3 runs from the conserved cysteine through the conserved F or W. Fields, in order: CDR3 protein, J gene, V gene.

CDR3: CSAHAQIGLNEQFF; J: TRBJ2-1; V: TRBV29-1
CDR3: CSVWTSATYEQYF; J: TRBJ2-7; V: TRBV29-1
CDR3: CASSLSNRGGTEAFF; J: TRBJ1-1; V: TRBV12-3/TRBV12-4
CDR3: CASSLPSGGQETQYF; J: TRBJ2-5; V: TRBV7-9
CDR3: CASSLLLAGAYEQYF; J: TRBJ2-7; V: TRBV28
CDR3: CSVWDRGREQFF; J: TRBJ2-1; V: TRBV29-1
CDR3: CASSPHLTGGYVSASGANVLTF; J: TRBJ2-6; V: TRBV7-2
CDR3: CASSNGQVKNIQYF; J: TRBJ2-4; V: TRBV6-6
CDR3: CASSQSIRGRLDSPLHF; J: TRBJ1-6; V: TRBV28
CDR3: CASSFGGTLQPQHF; J: TRBJ1-5; V: TRBV12-3/TRBV12-4
CDR3: CASGVGYEQYF; J: TRBJ2-7; V: TRBV10-2
CDR3: CASSTTTGDNYGYTF; J: TRBJ1-2; V: TRBV7-9
CDR3: CAKVSLGYNEQFF; J: TRBJ2-1; V: TRBV6-2/TRBV6-3
CDR3: CATRSDTYNQPQHF; J: TRBJ1-5; V: TRBV15
CDR3: CASSSFVGYEQYF; J: TRBJ2-7; V: TRBV7-3
CDR3: CASSSTGTDTQYF; J: TRBJ2-3; V: TRBV6-2/TRBV6-3
CDR3: CASSSLTGLDEQFF; J: TRBJ2-1; V: TRBV11-2
CDR3: CASSPPGTGDFPTGELFF; J: TRBJ2-2; V: TRBV5-1
CDR3: CASSLLGYEQYF; J: TRBJ2-7; V: TRBV6-2/TRBV6-3
CDR3: CASSPMTTSGYNEQFF; J: TRBJ2-1; V: TRBV14
CDR3: CASSLSEEDSEQYF; J: TRBJ2-7; V: TRBV18
CDR3: CASSLVSNLGDTQYF; J: TRBJ2-3; V: TRBV5-1
CDR3: CASSLNDLSYEQYF; J: TRBJ2-7; V: TRBV7-9
CDR3: CASSSGLAGGTSYNEQFF; J: TRBJ2-1; V: TRBV7-6
CDR3: CASSESGRLYGYTF; J: TRBJ1-2; V: TRBV11-2
CDR3: CASSLGGRGTEAFF; J: TRBJ1-1; V: TRBV28
CDR3: CASSIGGTEAFF; J: TRBJ1-1; V: TRBV6-6
CDR3: CASSPRAYNEQFF; J: TRBJ2-1; V: TRBV12-3/TRBV12-4
CDR3: CASSTGVVFMNEQFF; J: TRBJ2-1; V: TRBV5-5
CDR3: CASSFHRVTSGSSWVFNEQFF; J: TRBJ2-1; V: TRBV28
CDR3: CASSRDRVIEQFF; J: TRBJ2-1; V: TRBV13
CDR3: CASTNRGSYEQYF; J: TRBJ2-7; V: TRBV2
CDR3: CATSELTSGTGSYNEQFF; J: TRBJ2-1; V: TRBV24-1
CDR3: CASSFLVFGGSDTQYF; J: TRBJ2-3; V: TRBV12-3/TRBV12-4
CDR3: CASSYVGQATDTQYF; J: TRBJ2-3; V: TRBV6-2/TRBV6-3
CDR3: CASSSVQGGGGELFF; J: TRBJ2-2; V: TRBV7-9
CDR3: CASRGTVDTGELFF; J: TRBJ2-2; V: TRBV10-1
CDR3: CASRRLAGGSYEQYF; J: TRBJ2-7; V: TRBV28
CDR3: CASSLGRSQDPDTQYF; J: TRBJ2-3; V: TRBV11-2
CDR3: CASSFLLTGARTDTQYF; J: TRBJ2-3; V: TRBV7-9
CDR3: CASTFAGGPDTQYF; J: TRBJ2-3; V: TRBV7-2
CDR3: CASSTGPGGYEQYF; J: TRBJ2-7; V: TRBV7-6
CDR3: CASSPSSGGGEKLFF; J: TRBJ1-4; V: TRBV27
CDR3: CASSQDFAGVFEQFF; J: TRBJ2-1; V: TRBV3-1
CDR3: CAISVDRVNEQFF; J: TRBJ2-1; V: TRBV10-3
CDR3: CATSRDRGAPTYEQYF; J: TRBJ2-7; V: TRBV15
CDR3: CASSHPRVNTEAFF; J: TRBJ1-1; V: TRBV28
CDR3: CASSYQDRTEAFF; J: TRBJ1-1; V: TRBV6-5
CDR3: CASSLETGGYSGANVLTF; J: TRBJ2-6; V: TRBV4-3
CDR3: CSVYMDRVGTDTQYF; J: TRBJ2-3; V: TRBV29-1